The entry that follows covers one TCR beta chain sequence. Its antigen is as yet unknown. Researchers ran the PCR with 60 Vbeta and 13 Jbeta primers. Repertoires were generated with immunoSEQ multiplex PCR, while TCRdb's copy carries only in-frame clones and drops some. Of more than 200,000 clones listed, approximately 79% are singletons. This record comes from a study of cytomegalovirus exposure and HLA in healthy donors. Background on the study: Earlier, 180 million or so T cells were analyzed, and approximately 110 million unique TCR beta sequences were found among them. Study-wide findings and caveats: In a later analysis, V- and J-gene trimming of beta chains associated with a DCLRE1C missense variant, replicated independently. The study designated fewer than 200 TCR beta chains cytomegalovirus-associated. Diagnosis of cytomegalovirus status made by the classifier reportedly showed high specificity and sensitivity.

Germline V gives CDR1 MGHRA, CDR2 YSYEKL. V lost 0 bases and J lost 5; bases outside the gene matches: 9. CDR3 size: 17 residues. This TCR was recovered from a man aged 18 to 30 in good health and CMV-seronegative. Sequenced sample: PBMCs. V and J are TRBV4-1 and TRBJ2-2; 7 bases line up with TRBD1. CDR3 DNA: TGCGCCAGCAGCCAAGAAGTGGGGCAGGGGGTTACCGGGGAGCTGTTTTTT. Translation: CASSQEVGQGVTGELFF.